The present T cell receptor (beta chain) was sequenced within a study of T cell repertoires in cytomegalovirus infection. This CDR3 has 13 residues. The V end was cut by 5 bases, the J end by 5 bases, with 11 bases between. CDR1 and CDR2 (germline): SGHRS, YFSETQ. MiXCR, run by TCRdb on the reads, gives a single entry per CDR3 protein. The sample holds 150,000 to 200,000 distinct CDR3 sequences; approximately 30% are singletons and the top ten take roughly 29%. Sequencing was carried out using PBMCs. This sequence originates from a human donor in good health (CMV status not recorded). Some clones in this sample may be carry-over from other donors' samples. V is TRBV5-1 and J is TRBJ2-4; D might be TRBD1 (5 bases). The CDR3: CASRSRGQNIQYF. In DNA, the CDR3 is TGCGCCAGCAGAAGTAGGGGCCAAAACATTCAGTACTTC. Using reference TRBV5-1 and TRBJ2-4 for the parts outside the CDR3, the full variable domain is KAGVTQTPRYLIKTRGQQVTLSCSPISGHRSVSWYQQTPGQGLQFLFEYFSETQRNKGNFPGRFSGRQFSNSRSEMNVSTLELGDSALYLCASRSRGQNIQYFGAGTRLSVL.